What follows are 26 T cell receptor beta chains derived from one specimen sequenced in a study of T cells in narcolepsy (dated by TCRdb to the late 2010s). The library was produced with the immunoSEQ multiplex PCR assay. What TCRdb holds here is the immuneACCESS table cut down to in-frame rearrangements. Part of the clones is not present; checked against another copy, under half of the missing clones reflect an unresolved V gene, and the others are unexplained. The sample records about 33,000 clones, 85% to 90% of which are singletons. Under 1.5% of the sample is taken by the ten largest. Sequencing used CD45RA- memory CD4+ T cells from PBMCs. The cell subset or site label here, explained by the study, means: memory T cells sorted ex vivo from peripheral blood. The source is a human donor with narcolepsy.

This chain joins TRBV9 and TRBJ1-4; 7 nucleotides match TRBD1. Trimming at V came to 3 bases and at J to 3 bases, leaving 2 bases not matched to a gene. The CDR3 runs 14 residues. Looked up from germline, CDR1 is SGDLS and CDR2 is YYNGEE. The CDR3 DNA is TGTGCCAGCAGCGCCGGACAGGCTAATGAAAAACTGTTTTTT. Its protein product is CASSAGQANEKLFF.

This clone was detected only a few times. The CDR3 protein is CASSVELETWELGNTIYF. The CDR3, as DNA: TGTGCCAGCAGCGTAGAGTTAGAAACGTGGGAACTCGGAAACACCATATATTTT. This rearrangement joins TRBV9 to TRBJ1-3; no reliable D call. Per germline, CDR1 SGDLS and CDR2 YYNGEE. The CDR3 length is 18 residues. Trimming pared 0 bases from V and 4 bases from J, leaving 20 bases between.

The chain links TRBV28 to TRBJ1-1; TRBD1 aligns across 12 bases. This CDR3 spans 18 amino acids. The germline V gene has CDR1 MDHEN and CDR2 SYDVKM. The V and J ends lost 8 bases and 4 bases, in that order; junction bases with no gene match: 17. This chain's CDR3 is CASGFLTGTGGVGTEAFF. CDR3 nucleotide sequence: TGTGCCAGCGGATTCCTCACCGGGACAGGGGGCGTGGGCACTGAAGCTTTCTTT.

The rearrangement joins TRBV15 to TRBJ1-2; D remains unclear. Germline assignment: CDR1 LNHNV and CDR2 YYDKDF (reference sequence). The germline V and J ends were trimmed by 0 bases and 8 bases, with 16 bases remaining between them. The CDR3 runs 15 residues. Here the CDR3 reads CATSREAVEGRGYTF. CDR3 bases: TGTGCCACCAGCAGAGAAGCAGTTGAGGGTCGAGGCTACACCTTC.

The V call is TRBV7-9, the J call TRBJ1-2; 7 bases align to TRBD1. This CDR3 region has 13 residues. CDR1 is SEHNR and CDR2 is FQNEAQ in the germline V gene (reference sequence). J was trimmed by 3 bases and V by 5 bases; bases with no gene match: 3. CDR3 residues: CASSPDRDYGYTF. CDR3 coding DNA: TGTGCCAGCAGCCCCGACAGGGACTATGGCTACACCTTC.

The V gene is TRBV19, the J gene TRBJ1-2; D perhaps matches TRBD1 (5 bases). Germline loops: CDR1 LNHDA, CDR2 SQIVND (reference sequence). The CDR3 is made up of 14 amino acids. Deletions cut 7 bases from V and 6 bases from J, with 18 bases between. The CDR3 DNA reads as TGTGCCAGTATTACTCCGGGACTCGCTAATGGCTACACCTTC. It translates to CASITPGLANGYTF.

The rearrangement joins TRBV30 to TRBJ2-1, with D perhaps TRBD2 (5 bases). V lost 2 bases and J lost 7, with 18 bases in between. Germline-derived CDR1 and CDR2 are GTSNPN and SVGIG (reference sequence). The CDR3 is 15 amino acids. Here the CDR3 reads CAWSLSRASGNEQFF. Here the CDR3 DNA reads TGTGCCTGGAGTCTCTCAAGGGCTTCGGGGAATGAGCAGTTCTTC.

The CDR3 here is CASSPPPGGEQFF. The DNA of the CDR3 is TGCGCCAGCAGTCCGCCTCCGGGAGGTGAGCAGTTCTTC. The chain employs TRBV10-1 and TRBJ2-1; 7 bases align to TRBD2. CDR3 length: 13 residues. Germline CDR1 is WNHNN and CDR2 is SYGVQD (reference sequence). V shed 5 bases and J 9 bases; nucleotides not matched to a gene: 7.

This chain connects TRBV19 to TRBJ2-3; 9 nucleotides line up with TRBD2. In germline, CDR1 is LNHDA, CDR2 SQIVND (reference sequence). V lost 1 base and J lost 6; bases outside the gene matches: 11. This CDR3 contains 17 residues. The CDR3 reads CASSIANLAGWSDTQYF. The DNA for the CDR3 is TGTGCCAGTAGTATAGCCAACCTAGCGGGGTGGAGCGATACGCAGTATTTT. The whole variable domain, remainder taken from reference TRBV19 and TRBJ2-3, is DGGITQSPKYLFRKEGQNVTLSCEQNLNHDAMYWYRQDPGQGLRLIYYSQIVNDFQKGDIAEGYSVSREKKESFPLTVTSAQKNPTAFYLCASSIANLAGWSDTQYFGPGTRLTVL.

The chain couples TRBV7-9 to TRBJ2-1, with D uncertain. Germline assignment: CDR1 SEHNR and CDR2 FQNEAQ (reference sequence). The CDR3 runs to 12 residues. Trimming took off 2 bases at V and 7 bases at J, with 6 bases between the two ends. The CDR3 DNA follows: TGTGCCAGCAGCTTAACCAATAATGAGCAGTTCTTC. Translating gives CASSLTNNEQFF.

The CDR3 DNA sequence: TGCGCCAGCAGCGCCCCACAGGGGGCCAAGACGCAGTATTTT. Translated: CASSAPQGAKTQYF. The chain employs TRBV5-1 and TRBJ2-3; TRBD1 aligns across 9 bases. The V gene end was trimmed by 4 bases and the J gene end by 9 bases; junction bases not matched to a gene: 9. In germline, CDR1 is SGHRS, CDR2 YFSETQ. This CDR3 region has 14 residues.

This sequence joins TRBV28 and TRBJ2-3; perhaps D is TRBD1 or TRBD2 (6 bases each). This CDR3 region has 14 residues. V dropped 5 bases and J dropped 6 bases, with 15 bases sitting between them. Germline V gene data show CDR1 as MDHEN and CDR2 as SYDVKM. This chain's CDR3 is CASSIGGGQDTQYF. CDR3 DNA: TGTGCCAGCAGTATCGGAGGGGGTCAGGATACGCAGTATTTT.

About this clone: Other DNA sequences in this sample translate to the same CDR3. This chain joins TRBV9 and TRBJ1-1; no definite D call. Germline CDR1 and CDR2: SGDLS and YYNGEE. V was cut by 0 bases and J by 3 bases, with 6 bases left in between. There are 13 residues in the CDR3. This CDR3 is CASSVGGYTEAFF. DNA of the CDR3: TGTGCCAGCAGCGTAGGGGGATACACTGAAGCTTTCTTT. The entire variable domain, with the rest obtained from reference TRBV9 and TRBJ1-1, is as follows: DSGVTQTPKHLITATGQRVTLRCSPRSGDLSVYWYQQSLDQGLQFLIQYYNGEERAKGNILERFSAQQFPDLHSELNLSSLELGDSALYFCASSVGGYTEAFFGQGTRLTVV.

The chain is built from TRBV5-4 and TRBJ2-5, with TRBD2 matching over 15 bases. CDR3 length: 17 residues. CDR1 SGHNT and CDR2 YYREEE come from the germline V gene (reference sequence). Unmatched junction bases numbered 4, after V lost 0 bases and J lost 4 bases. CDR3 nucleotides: TGTGCCAGCAGCTTGGCTGGACTAGCGGGGGGGCGAGAGACCCAGTACTTC. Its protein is CASSLAGLAGGRETQYF.

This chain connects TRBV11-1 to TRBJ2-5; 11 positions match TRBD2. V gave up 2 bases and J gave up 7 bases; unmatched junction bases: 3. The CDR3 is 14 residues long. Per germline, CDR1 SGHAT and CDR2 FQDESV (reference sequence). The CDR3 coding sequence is TGTGCCAGCAGCTTATCCGGGACTAGCGGGACCCAGTACTTC. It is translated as CASSLSGTSGTQYF.

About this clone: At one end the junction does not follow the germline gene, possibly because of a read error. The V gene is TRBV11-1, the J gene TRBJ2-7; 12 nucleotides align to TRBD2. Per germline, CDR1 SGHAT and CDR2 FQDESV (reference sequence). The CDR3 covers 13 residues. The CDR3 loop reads CASSPRTSGVMDF. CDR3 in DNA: TGTGCCAGCAGCCCCCGGACTAGCGGGGTCATGGACTTC.

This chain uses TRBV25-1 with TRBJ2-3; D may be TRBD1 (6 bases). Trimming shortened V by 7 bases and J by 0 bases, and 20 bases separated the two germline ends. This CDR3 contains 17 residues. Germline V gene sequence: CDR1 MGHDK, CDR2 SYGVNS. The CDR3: CASTSQGGELSTDTQYF. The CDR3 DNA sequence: TGTGCCAGCACTTCACAGGGTGGGGAATTGAGCACAGATACGCAGTATTTT.

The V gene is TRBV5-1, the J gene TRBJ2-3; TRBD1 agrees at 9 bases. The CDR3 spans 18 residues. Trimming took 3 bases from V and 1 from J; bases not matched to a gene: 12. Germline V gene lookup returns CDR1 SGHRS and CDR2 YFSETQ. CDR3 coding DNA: TGCGCCAGCAGCTCTGAGGGGACAGGGATCTCAGGCACAGATACGCAGTATTTT. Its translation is CASSSEGTGISGTDTQYF.

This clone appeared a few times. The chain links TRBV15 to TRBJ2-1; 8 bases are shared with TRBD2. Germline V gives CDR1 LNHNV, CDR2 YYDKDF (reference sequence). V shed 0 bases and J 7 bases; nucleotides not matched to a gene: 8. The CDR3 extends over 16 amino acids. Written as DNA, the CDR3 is TGTGCCACCAGCAGAGATGCGGGAGGCCGGATAAATGAGCAGTTCTTC. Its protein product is CATSRDAGGRINEQFF.

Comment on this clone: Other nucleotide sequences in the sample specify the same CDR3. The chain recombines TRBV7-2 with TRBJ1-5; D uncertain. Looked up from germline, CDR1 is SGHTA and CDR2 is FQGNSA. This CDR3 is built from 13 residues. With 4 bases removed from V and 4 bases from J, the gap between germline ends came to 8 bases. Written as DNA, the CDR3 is TGTGCCAGCAGCTATAGAGGGAATCAGCCCCAGCATTTT. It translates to CASSYRGNQPQHF.

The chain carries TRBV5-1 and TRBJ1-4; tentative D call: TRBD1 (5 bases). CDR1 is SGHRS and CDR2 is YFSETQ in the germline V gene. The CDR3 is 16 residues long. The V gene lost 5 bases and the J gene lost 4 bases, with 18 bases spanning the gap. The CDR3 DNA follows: TGCGCCAGCAGGTCGGGGGGACCGACGAGTAATGAAAAACTGTTTTTT. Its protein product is CASRSGGPTSNEKLFF.

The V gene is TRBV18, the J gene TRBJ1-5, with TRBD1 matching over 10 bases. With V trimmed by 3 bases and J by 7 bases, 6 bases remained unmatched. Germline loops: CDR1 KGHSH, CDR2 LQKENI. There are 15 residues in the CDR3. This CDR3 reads CASSPGTGAEQPQHF. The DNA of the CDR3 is TGTGCCAGCTCACCGGGGACAGGGGCCGAGCAGCCCCAGCATTTT.

The CDR3 DNA sequence: TGTGCCAGCATGGCGGTCCCCTACGAGCAGTACTTC. Protein: CASMAVPYEQYF. V is TRBV5-6 and J is TRBJ2-7, with D unresolved. The CDR3 loop spans 12 amino acids. Trimming stripped 6 bases from V and 2 bases from J, with 9 bases between. In germline, CDR1 is SGHDT, CDR2 YYEEEE.

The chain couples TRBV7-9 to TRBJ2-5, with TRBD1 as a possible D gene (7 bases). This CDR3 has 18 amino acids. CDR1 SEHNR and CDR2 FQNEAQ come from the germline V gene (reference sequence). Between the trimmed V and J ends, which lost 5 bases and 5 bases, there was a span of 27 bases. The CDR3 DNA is TGTGCCAGCAGCCCAACGGGCATTAGGGGGCCAAGCGGGGAGACCCAGTACTTC. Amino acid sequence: CASSPTGIRGPSGETQYF.

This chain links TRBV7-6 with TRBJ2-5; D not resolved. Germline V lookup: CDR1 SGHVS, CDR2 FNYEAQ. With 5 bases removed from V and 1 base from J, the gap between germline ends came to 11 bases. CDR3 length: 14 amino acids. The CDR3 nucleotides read TGTGCCAGCAGCCCTGACGCTCGCCAAGAGACCCAGTACTTC. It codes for CASSPDARQETQYF.

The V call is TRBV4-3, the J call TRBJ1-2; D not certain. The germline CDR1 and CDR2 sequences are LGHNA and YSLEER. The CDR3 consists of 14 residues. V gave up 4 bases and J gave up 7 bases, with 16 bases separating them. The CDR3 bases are TGCGCCAGCAGCCGATCGGATCGTGCGGTTGGCTACACCTTC. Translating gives CASSRSDRAVGYTF.